The 4 T cell receptor beta chains reported below all come from one sample, sequenced in a study of T-cell reconstitution after alpha-beta-depleted transplantation in children. Preparing the TCRbeta library involved the use of unique molecular identifiers. TCRdb processed the PCR reads anew with MiXCR; each CDR3 protein has one entry. The repertoire holds 700,000 to 850,000 distinct CDR3 sequences, with 16% as singletons. Sequencing was performed on PBMCs, mostly from graft donor cells, taken 360 days after TCRalphabeta/CD19-depleted stem cell transplant. These receptors all stem from a male patient younger than 18 who had a stem cell transplant for acute lymphoblastic leukemia, so the T cells may come from the graft donor.

In this sample, this clonotype turned up many times. The chain combines TRBV28 with TRBJ2-3; D perhaps matches TRBD2 (5 bases). V was cut by 5 bases and J by 2 bases, with 8 bases left in between. Germline V gene lookup returns CDR1 MDHEN and CDR2 SYDVKM. There are 13 residues in the CDR3. CDR3 sequence reads: CASSQRYTDTQYF. Here the CDR3 DNA reads TGTGCCAGCAGTCAGCGGTACACAGATACGCAGTATTTT.

This clonotype was found a few times. This chain joins TRBV5-1 and TRBJ2-2; D is uncertain. The V end lost 0 bases, the J end lost 2 bases, and 14 bases lay between the germline ends. This CDR3 comprises 17 residues. Germline CDR1 and CDR2: SGHRS and YFSETQ. CDR3 in DNA: TGCGCCAGCAGCTTGGTCACCAGCAGAACCAACACCGGGGAGCTGTTTTTT. Translating it yields CASSLVTSRTNTGELFF.

V and J are TRBV5-6 and TRBJ2-1; TRBD2 aligns across 12 bases. After removal of 4 bases from V and 9 bases from J, the junction contained 11 bases not matched to a gene. This CDR3 contains 16 residues. Germline V gives CDR1 SGHDT, CDR2 YYEEEE. CDR3 protein: CASSLGGTSGRREQFF. The CDR3 DNA is TGTGCCAGCAGCCTAGGGGGTACTAGCGGGAGGCGTGAGCAGTTCTTC.

This chain uses TRBV3-1 with TRBJ2-7, with TRBD2 identical over 9 bases. The CDR3 consists of 15 residues. V lost 7 bases, J lost 2 bases, and 9 bases stayed unmatched. The germline V gene encodes CDR1 LGHDT and CDR2 YNNKEL (reference sequence). CDR3 sequence: CASTKGASGAYEQYF. For the CDR3, the DNA is TGTGCCAGCACCAAAGGGGCTAGCGGGGCCTACGAGCAGTACTTC.